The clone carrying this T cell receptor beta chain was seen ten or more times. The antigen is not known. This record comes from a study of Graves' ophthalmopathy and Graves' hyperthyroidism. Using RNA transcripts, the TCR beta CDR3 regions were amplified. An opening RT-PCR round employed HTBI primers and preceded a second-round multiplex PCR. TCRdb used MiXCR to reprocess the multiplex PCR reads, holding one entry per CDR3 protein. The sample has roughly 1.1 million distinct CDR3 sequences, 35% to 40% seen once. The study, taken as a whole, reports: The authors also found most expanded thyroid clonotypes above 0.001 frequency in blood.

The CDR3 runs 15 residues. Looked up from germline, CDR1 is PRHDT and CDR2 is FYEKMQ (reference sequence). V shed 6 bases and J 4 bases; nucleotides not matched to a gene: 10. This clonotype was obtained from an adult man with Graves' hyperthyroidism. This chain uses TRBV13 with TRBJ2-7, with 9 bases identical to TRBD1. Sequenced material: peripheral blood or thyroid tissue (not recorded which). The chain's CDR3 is CASSIRQGVIYEQYF. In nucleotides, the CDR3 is TGTGCCAGCAGTATTCGACAGGGGGTCATATACGAGCAGTACTTC.